Presented here are 10 T cell receptor beta chains from one specimen sequenced in a study of CD8 T cells in Susac syndrome. Random-hexamer reverse transcription was applied to roughly 0.5 to 1 ug RNA. TCRdb processed the immunoSEQ multiplex PCR reads anew with MiXCR; each CDR3 protein has one entry. The sample carries about 110,000 distinct CDR3 sequences, roughly 94% recorded once. Material for sequencing was CD8+ T cells from PBMCs. These receptors all stem from a human donor with Susac syndrome.

CDR3: CASSQPTPGQIKGYGYTF. The CDR3 nucleotides read TGTGCCAGCAGCCAACCGACCCCAGGGCAGATTAAAGGCTATGGCTACACCTTC. The rearrangement uses TRBV12-3 or TRBV12-4 and TRBJ1-2; a weak D match, TRBD1 (5 bases). CDR3 length: 18 amino acids. V was cut by 6 bases and J by 4 bases, with 27 bases left in between.

The J gene is TRBJ2-1, the V gene TRBV14, with TRBD2 identical over 8 bases. Germline V gene data show CDR1 as SGHDN and CDR2 as FVKESK. V was pared by 0 bases and J by 15 bases, with 16 bases of the junction left unmatched. CDR3 length equals 16 residues. CDR3 sequence reads: CASSQDWGGWGTSLFF. In DNA, the CDR3 is TGTGCCAGCAGCCAAGACTGGGGAGGTTGGGGGACTAGTCTGTTCTTC.

The chain links TRBV20-1 to TRBJ2-2; TRBD1 matches at 10 bases. Germline lookup yields CDR1 DFQATT and CDR2 SNEGSKA (reference sequence). The V and J ends lost 3 bases and 5 bases, in that order; junction bases with no gene match: 6. The CDR3 is made up of 15 amino acids. This chain's CDR3 is CSASAGTGETGELFF. As DNA, the CDR3 is TGCAGTGCTAGCGCCGGGACAGGGGAAACCGGGGAGCTGTTTTTT.

The chain links TRBV19 to TRBJ2-7; D is perhaps TRBD1 (5 bases). This CDR3 region has 12 residues. The V gene's germline CDR1 is LNHDA and CDR2 SQIVND (reference sequence). V lost 9 bases to trimming and J lost 0 bases, with 9 bases between them. The DNA for the CDR3 is TGTGCCAGCGGACACGGCTCCTACGAGCAGTACTTC. Amino acid sequence: CASGHGSYEQYF.

The chain couples TRBV14 to TRBJ1-5; perhaps TRBD1 as D (5 bases). V was trimmed by 1 base and J by 7 bases, leaving 8 bases between them. The CDR3 is 13 amino acids. Germline CDR1 SGHDN, CDR2 FVKESK. DNA of the CDR3: TGTGCCAGCAGCCAAGGGGGGAGCCAGCCCCAGCATTTT. Protein product: CASSQGGSQPQHF. The entire variable domain, with the rest obtained from reference TRBV14 and TRBJ1-5, is as follows: EAGVTQFPSHSVIEKGQTVTLRCDPISGHDNLYWYRRVMGKEIKFLLHFVKESKQDESGMPNNRFLAERTGGTYSTLKVQPAELEDSGVYFCASSQGGSQPQHFGDGTRLSIL.

The chain recombines TRBV7-8 with TRBJ2-7, with unresolved D. Germline CDR1 SGHVS, CDR2 FQNEAQ. V was pared by 5 bases and J by 3 bases, with 8 bases between. The CDR3 contains 12 residues. The CDR3 spells CASSADNYEQYF. The CDR3 nucleotides read TGTGCCAGCAGCGCAGACAACTACGAGCAGTACTTC.

This chain links TRBV5-6 with TRBJ2-1, with D tentatively TRBD1 or TRBD2 (5 bases each). The CDR3 length is 12 residues. Trimming shortened V by 4 bases and J by 9 bases, and 11 bases separated the two germline ends. In germline, CDR1 is SGHDT, CDR2 YYEEEE. CDR3 residues: CASSVGETEQFF. The CDR3 coding sequence is TGTGCCAGCAGCGTAGGGGAGACTGAGCAGTTCTTC.

CDR3 sequence: CSANSPRSLQETQYF. The CDR3 nucleotides read TGCAGTGCTAACTCCCCAAGGTCCCTTCAAGAGACCCAGTACTTC. The chain is built from TRBV20-1 and TRBJ2-5; D not certain. The CDR3 has 15 amino acids. In germline, CDR1 is DFQATT, CDR2 SNEGSKA (reference sequence). V was trimmed by 4 bases and J by 2 bases, leaving 17 bases between them.

The CDR3 bases are TGTGCCAGCAGCGATCGACTAGCGGGGGCCCAAGAGACCCAGTACTTC. As protein: CASSDRLAGAQETQYF. This chain links TRBV5-5 with TRBJ2-5; 12 nucleotides line up with TRBD2. The CDR3 covers 16 residues. In germline, CDR1 is SGHKS, CDR2 YYEKEE (reference sequence). J gave up 1 base and V 4 bases, and 5 bases lay outside the gene matches.

The chain is built from TRBV7-8 and TRBJ2-1; TRBD2 agrees at 15 bases. This CDR3 comprises 18 residues. V lost 7 bases, J lost 6 bases, and 13 bases stayed unmatched. Per germline, CDR1 SGHVS and CDR2 FQNEAQ. CDR3 bases: TGTGCCAGCATCCTTTCGGGGCAGGGACTAGCGGGGGGCAATGAGCAGTTCTTC. Residues: CASILSGQGLAGGNEQFF. The full variable domain, rest sourced from reference TRBV7-8 and TRBJ2-1, is GAGVSQSPRYKVAKRGQDVALRCDPISGHVSLFWYQQALGQGPEFLTYFQNEAQLDKSGLPSDRFFAERPEGSVSTLKIQRTQQEDSAVYLCASILSGQGLAGGNEQFFGPGTRLTVL.